Below, 7 T cell receptor beta chains from the same sample are listed, as sequenced in a study of radiotherapy plus CTLA-4 blockade in lung cancer. Assay used: immunoSEQ multiplex PCR; TCRdb lists only in-frame clones, some missing. The repertoire holds 90,000 to 100,000 clones, with about four fifths as singletons. The sample was peripheral blood, taken from a patient treated with radiotherapy plus ipilimumab. Receptor source: a human donor with non-small cell lung cancer that progressed on radiotherapy plus ipilimumab.

The rearrangement joins TRBV5-1 to TRBJ2-3; 10 nucleotides align to TRBD2. J gave up 1 base and V 0 bases, and 8 bases lay outside the gene matches. CDR3 size: 18 residues. Germline CDR1 SGHRS, CDR2 YFSETQ. The CDR3 sequence: CASSLATSGTRGTDTQYF. In DNA, the CDR3 is TGCGCCAGCAGCTTGGCCACTAGCGGGACCCGGGGCACAGATACGCAGTATTTT.

The CDR3 DNA is TGCAGCGTGGCCGTCGCCACACAGGGGGCAATCGAGCAGTACTTC. It codes for CSVAVATQGAIEQYF. The chain uses TRBV29-1 and TRBJ2-7; 9 bases are shared with TRBD1. Trimming took 6 bases from V and 6 from J; bases not matched to a gene: 15. Germline V lookup: CDR1 SQVTM, CDR2 ANQGSEA. This CDR3 is built from 15 residues.

The V call is TRBV19, the J call TRBJ2-3, with 9 bases that match TRBD1. CDR1 LNHDA and CDR2 SQIVND come from the germline V gene (reference sequence). This CDR3 contains 14 residues. The trim removed 7 bases at V and 2 bases at J, leaving 4 bases unmatched. Here the CDR3 reads CASTGTGFTDTQYF. CDR3 DNA sequence: TGTGCCAGTACAGGGACAGGGTTCACAGATACGCAGTATTTT.

This chain uses TRBV12-5 with TRBJ2-2, with TRBD2 matching over 10 bases. Germline CDR1 and CDR2: LGHNT and FRNRAP. V lost 0 bases to trimming and J lost 9 bases; unmatched junction nucleotides: 16. The length of the CDR3 is 19 residues. CDR3 loop: CASGLVRSGRAEGERELFF. In DNA form, the CDR3 reads TGTGCTAGTGGTTTGGTACGCAGCGGGAGGGCCGAGGGAGAGCGGGAGCTGTTTTTT.

The J gene is TRBJ2-1, the V gene TRBV7-8, with 10 bases fitting TRBD2. The junction had 12 bases not matched to a gene; V was cut back by 5 bases and J by 8 bases. This CDR3 is built from 16 residues. The germline V gene has CDR1 SGHVS and CDR2 FQNEAQ. The DNA of the CDR3 is TGTGCCAGCAGCCCCACCGGGACTAGCGAACGATATGAGCAGTTCTTC. Translated: CASSPTGTSERYEQFF.

The V call is TRBV4-1, the J call TRBJ2-1, with 8 bases matching TRBD2. The CDR3 contains 15 residues. V trimming: 4 bases; J trimming: 4 bases; junction bases outside the gene matches: 6. Per the germline V gene, CDR1 is MGHRA and CDR2 is YSYEKL. CDR3 in amino acids: CASSPGAGGYNEQFF. CDR3 DNA: TGCGCCAGCAGCCCGGGGGCGGGAGGATACAATGAGCAGTTCTTC.

The rearrangement links TRBV2 to TRBJ2-7; D is ambiguous. V dropped 6 bases and J dropped 4 bases, with 4 bases sitting between them. The CDR3 loop spans 10 amino acids. Germline loops: CDR1 SNHLY, CDR2 FYNNEI. The CDR3 region has the DNA TGTGCCAGCAGCCAATACGAGCAGTACTTC. This codes for CASSQYEQYF.